These T cell receptor beta chains were read from a single sample in a study of OX40 agonist ivuxolimab in advanced cancers. Here immunoSEQ multiplex PCR was the method, and the copy in TCRdb shows in-frame clones only, minus some. In the table there are fewer than 90,000 clones, roughly 87% of which are singletons. The sequenced sample was CD4+ or CD8+ T cells sorted from blood, obtained in a trial of the OX40 agonist ivuxolimab. The receptors here all came from an adult with an advanced solid tumor such as melanoma, head and neck, liver or kidney cancer. CDR3s include the opening cysteine and the closing phenylalanine or tryptophan.

CASSPRTGGGNTIYF	TRBV7-2	TRBJ1-3
CASSRTGPGAFF	TRBV6-5	TRBJ1-1
CASNDRGSGYGYTF	TRBV19	TRBJ1-2
CASTSPRAANYGYTF	TRBV6-6	TRBJ1-2
CASSSQTGSAGSNQPQHF	TRBV7-9	TRBJ1-5
CASSEVYEQYF	TRBV9	TRBJ2-7
CASSVDVGTDTQYF	TRBV9	TRBJ2-3
CASSLEGDSYNEQFF	TRBV7-2	TRBJ2-1
CASSLVAGRQETQYF	TRBV11-2	TRBJ2-5
CASSLTSSTDTQYF	TRBV11-3	TRBJ2-3
CASSLGLGGYNEQFF	TRBV7-7	TRBJ2-1
CASSSRQGRETEAFF	TRBV11-3	TRBJ1-1
CASSASGGEQYF	TRBV7-6	TRBJ2-7
CASSRGEASYNEKLFF	TRBV4-2	TRBJ1-4
CASSRLPSEMSSYNEQFF	TRBV7-2	TRBJ2-1
CASSLGPAQNTEAFF	TRBV9	TRBJ1-1
CASSRLGFGGYTF	TRBV14	TRBJ1-2
CASSLATGEPYEQYF	TRBV7-2	TRBJ2-7
CASSYPPTATRNIQYF	TRBV6-6	TRBJ2-4
CATSSPLRGASVGYTF	TRBV15	TRBJ1-2
CASSLRTQGSLGLPYEQYF	TRBV27	TRBJ2-7
CASSPPFRDRALRTEAFF	TRBV27	TRBJ1-1
CASSLEPWNTEAFF	TRBV7-8	TRBJ1-1
CASTRTFLSYGYTF	TRBV2	TRBJ1-2
CASSSQGYNQPQHF	TRBV6-5	TRBJ1-5
CSVRPDFLDTQYF	TRBV29-1	TRBJ2-3